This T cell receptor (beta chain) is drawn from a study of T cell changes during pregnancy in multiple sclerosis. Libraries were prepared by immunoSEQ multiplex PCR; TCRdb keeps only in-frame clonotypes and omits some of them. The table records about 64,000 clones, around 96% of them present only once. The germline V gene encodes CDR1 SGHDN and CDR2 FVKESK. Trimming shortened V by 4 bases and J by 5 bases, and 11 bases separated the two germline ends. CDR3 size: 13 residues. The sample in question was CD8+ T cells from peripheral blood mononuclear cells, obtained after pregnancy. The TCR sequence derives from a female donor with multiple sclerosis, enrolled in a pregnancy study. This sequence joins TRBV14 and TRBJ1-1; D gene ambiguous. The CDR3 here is CASSPLGETEAFF. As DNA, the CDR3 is TGTGCCAGCAGCCCCCTCGGTGAGACTGAAGCTTTCTTT.